This T cell receptor (beta chain) was recorded in a study of T cell repertoires in cytomegalovirus infection. This clonotype was recorded a few times. Via MiXCR, TCRdb re-called the reads, giving one row per CDR3 protein. Among approximately 500,000 distinct CDR3 sequences listed, more than 15% were seen once. CDR1 and CDR2 from the germline V gene are DFQATT and SNEGSKA (reference sequence). V dropped 3 bases and J dropped 10 bases, with 13 bases sitting between them. The CDR3 covers 12 residues. This receptor was taken from a human donor in good health (CMV status not recorded). Some clones in this sample may be carry-over from other donors' samples. This chain joins TRBV20-1 and TRBJ1-5; D is uncertain. Sequenced sample: CD8+ T cells from PBMCs. CDR3 sequence: CSASLSGEPQHF. For the CDR3, the DNA is TGCAGTGCTAGCTTATCTGGGGAACCCCAGCATTTT.